This is a list of T cell receptor beta chains from one sample in a study of T cell responses to AZD1222 COVID-19 vaccine. Assay used: immunoSEQ multiplex PCR; TCRdb lists only in-frame clones, some missing. This repertoire shows 57,000 or so clones, 76% found once; its top ten account for more than 12%. The source was peripheral blood, collected on day 0 of AZD1222 vaccination. These receptors all stem from an adult in good health. The CDR3 runs from the conserved cysteine through the conserved F or W.

j_gene: TRBJ2-1; v_gene: TRBV7-6; CDR3aa: CASSFRLAGGEQFF
j_gene: TRBJ2-1; v_gene: TRBV6-5; CDR3aa: CAVLRQGVSNEQFF
j_gene: TRBJ1-1; v_gene: TRBV4-2; CDR3aa: CASSQAQGAYTEAFF
j_gene: TRBJ2-2; v_gene: TRBV4-1; CDR3aa: CASSQDISTGELFF
j_gene: TRBJ2-3; v_gene: TRBV9; CDR3aa: CASSVEGSGGGDTQYF
j_gene: TRBJ2-7; v_gene: TRBV4-1; CDR3aa: CASSGDNTYEQYF
j_gene: TRBJ1-1; v_gene: TRBV6-2/TRBV6-3; CDR3aa: CASSYSTTNTEAFF
j_gene: TRBJ2-7; v_gene: TRBV7-8; CDR3aa: CASSPFSGGPYEQYF
j_gene: TRBJ1-3; v_gene: TRBV7-2; CDR3aa: CASSPREGTIYF
j_gene: TRBJ1-4; v_gene: TRBV29-1; CDR3aa: CSVEGRGPLGLFF
j_gene: TRBJ2-5; v_gene: TRBV2; CDR3aa: CASSQETQYF
j_gene: TRBJ2-7; v_gene: TRBV25-1; CDR3aa: CASSDPQGSAYEQYF
j_gene: TRBJ1-5; v_gene: TRBV11-2; CDR3aa: CASSWGVGQPQHF
j_gene: TRBJ2-1; v_gene: TRBV27; CDR3aa: CASSFEGNSYNEQFF
j_gene: TRBJ1-5; v_gene: TRBV28; CDR3aa: CASSLWGKGNSNQPQHF
j_gene: TRBJ1-3; v_gene: TRBV21-1; CDR3aa: CASIDRSPPQESSGNTIYF
j_gene: TRBJ2-5; v_gene: TRBV3-1/TRBV3-2; CDR3aa: CASTPDGETQYF
j_gene: TRBJ2-3; v_gene: TRBV6-2/TRBV6-3; CDR3aa: CASSYSKDTQYF
j_gene: TRBJ1-2; v_gene: TRBV4-3; CDR3aa: CASSQDLTPPNYGYTF
j_gene: TRBJ2-1; v_gene: TRBV6-2/TRBV6-3; CDR3aa: CASSHTSGGTAGDEQFF
j_gene: TRBJ2-2; v_gene: TRBV4-3; CDR3aa: CASSPQGEGNTGELFF
j_gene: TRBJ1-2; v_gene: TRBV5-1; CDR3aa: CASSLAGTGGDYGYTF
j_gene: TRBJ1-1; v_gene: TRBV7-2; CDR3aa: CASSLQVMNTEAFF
j_gene: TRBJ2-7; v_gene: TRBV28; CDR3aa: CASSFSGGAREQYF
j_gene: TRBJ1-5; v_gene: TRBV29-1; CDR3aa: CSVGTDANQPQHF
j_gene: TRBJ1-1; v_gene: TRBV6-5; CDR3aa: CASSSGAYPNTEAFF
j_gene: TRBJ1-1; v_gene: TRBV2; CDR3aa: CASSSQGNTEAFF
j_gene: TRBJ1-6; v_gene: TRBV6-1; CDR3aa: CASSDALGDPSYNSPLHF
j_gene: TRBJ2-2; v_gene: TRBV7-3; CDR3aa: CASRRDSYTGELFF
j_gene: TRBJ2-5; v_gene: TRBV7-9; CDR3aa: CASSSRDRGRSETQYF
j_gene: TRBJ2-7; v_gene: TRBV6-1; CDR3aa: CASTPGGGGSYEQYF
j_gene: TRBJ1-1; v_gene: TRBV9; CDR3aa: CASSAWTGAEAFF
j_gene: TRBJ2-7; v_gene: TRBV3-1/TRBV3-2; CDR3aa: CASSPPWVVRDFTSYEQYF
j_gene: TRBJ2-3; v_gene: TRBV19; CDR3aa: CASSIDRAGGRDTQYF
j_gene: TRBJ1-1; v_gene: TRBV27; CDR3aa: CASSFMGDIRGAEAFF
j_gene: TRBJ2-5; v_gene: TRBV7-2; CDR3aa: CASSSGLAQETQYF
j_gene: TRBJ1-4; v_gene: TRBV7-6; CDR3aa: CASSLEGGEKLFF
j_gene: TRBJ2-2; v_gene: TRBV11-3; CDR3aa: CASSLSPGPQNTGELFF
j_gene: TRBJ2-1; v_gene: TRBV7-9; CDR3aa: CASSLAGSYNEQFF
j_gene: TRBJ1-5; v_gene: TRBV28; CDR3aa: CASSPLAGRAGPQHF
j_gene: TRBJ1-3; v_gene: TRBV4-3; CDR3aa: CASSQDWSSGNTIYF
j_gene: TRBJ2-5; v_gene: TRBV11-1; CDR3aa: CASSKPQETQYF
j_gene: TRBJ1-6; v_gene: TRBV9; CDR3aa: CASSVGYGRGSSPLHF
j_gene: TRBJ2-2; v_gene: TRBV3-1/TRBV3-2; CDR3aa: CASSQDRGGPNTGELFF
j_gene: TRBJ1-5; v_gene: TRBV18; CDR3aa: CASSTGTGRDQPQHF
j_gene: TRBJ2-1; v_gene: TRBV3-1/TRBV3-2; CDR3aa: CASSHSEEQFF
j_gene: TRBJ2-1; v_gene: TRBV7-9; CDR3aa: CASSPSAVTNEQFF
j_gene: TRBJ2-1; v_gene: TRBV7-2; CDR3aa: CASSPRERGNNEQFF
j_gene: TRBJ2-1; v_gene: TRBV4-1; CDR3aa: CASSQAEYNEQFF
j_gene: TRBJ2-1; v_gene: TRBV7-2; CDR3aa: CASSLETSQFF
j_gene: TRBJ2-3; v_gene: TRBV9; CDR3aa: CASSVGAGGPTDTQYF
j_gene: TRBJ1-5; v_gene: TRBV6-1; CDR3aa: CAASADAFRDQPQHF